This TCR beta chain was identified during a study of CD8+CD57+ T cells in acquired aplastic anemia (dated by TCRdb to 2016 to 2019). General notes on the study: DNA extracted from sorted CD4+ and CD8+ cells had a mean of about 3.2 ug, with a range of 0.2 to 27.4 ug. A CD8+CD57+ expansion meant a frequency higher than the mean frequency seen in healthy subjects.

Note on this clonotype: The specificity of this receptor is unknown. No base-level quality is on record; no much larger clone is a single base apart.

Points the paper makes about the study in general: Although 25 to 30 CD8+ CDR3 sequences were shared by patients and controls, these sequences appeared highly expressed in patients and within the immunodominant clones of patients. No significant difference in CD8+ Simpson's diversity was found between patients and healthy controls (P=0.060).

Expansion of CD8+CD57+ cells had been shown by flow cytometry in the patients chosen for sequencing. Every patient had severe acquired aplastic anemia, diagnosed using the International Study of Aplastic Anemia and Agranulocytosis and Camitta criteria. No patient had received any therapy when blood was sampled. In this study, sorted CD4+ and CD8+ T cells from the blood of healthy subjects and of severe aplastic anemia patients had their TCR repertoires deep-sequenced. Patients were enrolled under clinicaltrials.gov protocols 00001620, 01623167, 00001397, 00071045, 00081523 and 00961064 in the USA. Ficoll-Paque density gradient centrifugation was used to isolate peripheral blood mononuclear cells. CD4+ and CD8+ T cells were sorted by FACS or magnetic beads before DNA extraction. TCR beta VDJ combination and CDR3 sequence profiling used genomic DNA as the template. TCR repertoire sequencing was run on an Illumina HiSeq 2000. The paper's processing steps were these. Repertoire assessment relied on Simpson's diversity index, CDR3 size and DJ length profiles, and TRBV/TRBJ rearrangement plots. The immunodominant clone was defined as the most abundant DNA sequence in deep sequencing data. CDR3 amino acid sequences were screened for sharing across subjects and were compared with published repertoires and the VDJdb database. In-frame beta chains were kept once TCRdb had trimmed the public reads at Q25 with fastp and called clones with MiXCR. A single entry per CDR3 protein holds the most common genes and DNA from its merged rows. The V and J calls were not made by the authors but by TCRdb's processing. The sample includes under 200,000 distinct CDR3 sequences, with around 48% observed a single time. 25% to 40% of the sample belongs to the ten largest clones.

This TCR derives from a human donor with aplastic anemia. The source material was sorted CD4+, CD8+, or CD8+CD57+ T cells (not recorded which) from PBMCs.

CDR3 region: CASSKGTYEQYF. The nucleotide sequence reads TGTGCCAGCAGTAAGGGGACCTACGAGCAGTACTTC. Recombination connected TRBV7-9 to TRBJ2-7; tentative D gene TRBD1, with 5 bases matching. V is shortened by 6 bases, J by 2 bases, and the region joining them spans 8 bases. Looking up the germline V gene (reference sequence) yields CDR1 SEHNR and CDR2 FQNEAQ. The CDR3 goes from the cysteine to the phenylalanine over 12 residues. The entry retains the CDR3 DNA only, 36 bases that are in frame from base 1.